This paragraph reports one T cell receptor beta chain. Its antigen remains unknown. The data belong to a study of CD8 T cells in Susac syndrome. In the study overall: When blood was drawn, the patients with Susac syndrome were therapy-naive, on corticosteroids, or on intravenous immunoglobulin alone.

The patients with Susac syndrome were individuals who fulfilled the recently defined diagnostic criteria for disease that was either definite or probable. Findings of the study overall: Clonal expansion was not seen in any Susac syndrome CD4+ T cell repertoire.

The V gene's germline CDR1 is SGDLS and CDR2 YYNGEE. The CDR3 covers 13 residues. V shed 0 bases and J shed 6 bases, with 7 bases lying between them. Random hexamers served to reverse transcribe about 0.5 to 1 ug RNA. TCR beta CDR3 was amplified by immunoSEQ multiplex PCR. This amplification extended across 54 Vbeta and 13 Jbeta segments. TCRdb processed the immunoSEQ multiplex PCR reads anew with MiXCR; each CDR3 protein has one entry. The table has 240,000 or so distinct CDR3 sequences, 90% to 97% seen once; the top ten hold 0.1%. The sequence was collected from a human donor with Susac syndrome. Sequenced sample: CD4+ T cells from PBMCs. The chain combines TRBV9 with TRBJ2-1; D uncertain. CDR3 bases: TGTGCCAGCAGCGTAGGGCTACTCAATGAGCAGTTCTTC. Encoded protein: CASSVGLLNEQFF.